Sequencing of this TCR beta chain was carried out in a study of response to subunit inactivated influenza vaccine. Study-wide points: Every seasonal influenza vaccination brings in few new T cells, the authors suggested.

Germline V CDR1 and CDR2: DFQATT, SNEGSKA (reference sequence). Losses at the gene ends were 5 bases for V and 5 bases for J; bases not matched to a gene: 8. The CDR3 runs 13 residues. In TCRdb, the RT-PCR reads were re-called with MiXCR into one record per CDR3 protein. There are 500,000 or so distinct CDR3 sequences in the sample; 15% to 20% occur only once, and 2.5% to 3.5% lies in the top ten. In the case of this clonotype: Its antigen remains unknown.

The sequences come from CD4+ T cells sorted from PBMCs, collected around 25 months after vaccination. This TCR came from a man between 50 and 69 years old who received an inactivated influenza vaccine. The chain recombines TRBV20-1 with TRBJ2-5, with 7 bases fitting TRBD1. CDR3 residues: CSARQGRRETQYF. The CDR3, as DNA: TGCAGTGCTCGACAGGGTCGGAGGGAGACCCAGTACTTC.